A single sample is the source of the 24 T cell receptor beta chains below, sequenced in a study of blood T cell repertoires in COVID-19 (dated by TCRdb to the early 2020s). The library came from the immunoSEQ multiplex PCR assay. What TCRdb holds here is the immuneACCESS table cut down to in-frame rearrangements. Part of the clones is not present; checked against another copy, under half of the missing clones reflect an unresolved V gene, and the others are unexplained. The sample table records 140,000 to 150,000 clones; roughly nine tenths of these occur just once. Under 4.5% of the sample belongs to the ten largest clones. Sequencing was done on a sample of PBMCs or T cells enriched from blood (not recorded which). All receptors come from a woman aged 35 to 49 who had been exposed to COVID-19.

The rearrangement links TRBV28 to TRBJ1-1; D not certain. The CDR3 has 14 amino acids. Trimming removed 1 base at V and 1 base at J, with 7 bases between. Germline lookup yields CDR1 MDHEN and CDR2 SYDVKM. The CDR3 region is CASSLSVPNTEAFF. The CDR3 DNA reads TGTGCCAGCAGTTTATCGGTCCCGAACACTGAAGCTTTCTTT.

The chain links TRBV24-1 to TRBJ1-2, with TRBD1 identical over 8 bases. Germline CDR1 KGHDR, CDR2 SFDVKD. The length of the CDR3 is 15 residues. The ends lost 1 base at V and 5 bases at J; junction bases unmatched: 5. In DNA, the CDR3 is TGTGCCACCAGTGATTTACAGGGGGGAAGATATGGCTACACCTTC. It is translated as CATSDLQGGRYGYTF.

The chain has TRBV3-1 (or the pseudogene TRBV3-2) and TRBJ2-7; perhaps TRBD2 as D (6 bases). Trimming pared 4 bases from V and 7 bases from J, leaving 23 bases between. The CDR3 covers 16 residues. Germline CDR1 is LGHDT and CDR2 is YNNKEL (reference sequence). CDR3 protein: CASSPTPGTGSWEQYF. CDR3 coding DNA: TGTGCCAGCAGCCCCACCCCCGGGACTGGGTCTTGGGAGCAGTACTTC.

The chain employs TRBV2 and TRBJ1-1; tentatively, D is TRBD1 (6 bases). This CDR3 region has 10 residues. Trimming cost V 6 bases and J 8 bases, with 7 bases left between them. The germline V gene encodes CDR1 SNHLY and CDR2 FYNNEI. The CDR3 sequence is CASRGTEAFF. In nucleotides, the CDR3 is TGTGCCAGCAGGGGGACAGAAGCTTTCTTT.

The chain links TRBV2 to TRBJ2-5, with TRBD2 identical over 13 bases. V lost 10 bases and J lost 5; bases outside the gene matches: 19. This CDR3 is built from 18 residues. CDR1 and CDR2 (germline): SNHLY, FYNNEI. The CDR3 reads CANKSLTSGGRDEETQYF. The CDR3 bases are TGTGCCAACAAATCCCTGACTAGCGGGGGGCGAGATGAGGAGACCCAGTACTTC.

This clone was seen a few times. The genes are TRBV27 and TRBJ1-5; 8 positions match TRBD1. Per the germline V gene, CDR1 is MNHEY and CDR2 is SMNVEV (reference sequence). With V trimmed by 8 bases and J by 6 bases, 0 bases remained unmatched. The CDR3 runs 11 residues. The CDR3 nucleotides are TGTGCCAGCGGACAGGGTCAGCCCCAGCATTTT. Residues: CASGQGQPQHF.

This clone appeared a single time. The CDR3 DNA sequence: TGCGCCAGCAGCTTCGGCCAGGGTGGCGAGCAGTACTTC. It translates to CASSFGQGGEQYF. The rearrangement joins TRBV5-1 to TRBJ2-7, with D tentatively TRBD1 (5 bases). The CDR3 length is 13 residues. Germline V gene data show CDR1 as SGHRS and CDR2 as YFSETQ. Trimming took off 2 bases at V and 6 bases at J, with 12 bases between the two ends. The full variable domain, rest sourced from reference TRBV5-1 and TRBJ2-7, is KAGVTQTPRYLIKTRGQQVTLSCSPISGHRSVSWYQQTPGQGLQFLFEYFSETQRNKGNFPGRFSGRQFSNSRSEMNVSTLELGDSALYLCASSFGQGGEQYFGPGTRLTVT.

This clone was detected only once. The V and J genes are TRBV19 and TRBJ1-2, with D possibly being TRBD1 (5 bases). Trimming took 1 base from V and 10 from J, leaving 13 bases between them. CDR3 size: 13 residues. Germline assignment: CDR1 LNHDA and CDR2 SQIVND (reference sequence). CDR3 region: CASSIGQPSYYTF. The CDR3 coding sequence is TGTGCCAGTAGTATAGGACAGCCTTCTTACTACACCTTC.

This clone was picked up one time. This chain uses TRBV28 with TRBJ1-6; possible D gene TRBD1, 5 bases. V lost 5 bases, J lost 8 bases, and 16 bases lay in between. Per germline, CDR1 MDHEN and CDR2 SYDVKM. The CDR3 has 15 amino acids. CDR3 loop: CASSPANLQDSPLHF. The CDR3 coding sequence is TGTGCCAGCAGTCCCGCCAATTTACAGGATTCACCCCTCCACTTT.

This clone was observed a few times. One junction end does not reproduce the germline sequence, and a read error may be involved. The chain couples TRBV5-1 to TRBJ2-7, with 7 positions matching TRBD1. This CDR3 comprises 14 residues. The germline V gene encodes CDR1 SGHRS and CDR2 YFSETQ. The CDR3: CASSLGDSSYEQYF. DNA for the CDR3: TGCGCCAGCAGTTTGGGGGACAGCTCCTACGAGCAGTACTTC.

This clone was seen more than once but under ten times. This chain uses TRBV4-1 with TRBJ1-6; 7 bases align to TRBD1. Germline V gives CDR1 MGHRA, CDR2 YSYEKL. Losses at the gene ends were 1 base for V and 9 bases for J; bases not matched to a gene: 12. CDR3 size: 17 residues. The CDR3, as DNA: TGCGCCAGCAGCCAAGGGGACAGCCCGACCCCGTTTTCACCCCTCCACTTT. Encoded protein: CASSQGDSPTPFSPLHF.

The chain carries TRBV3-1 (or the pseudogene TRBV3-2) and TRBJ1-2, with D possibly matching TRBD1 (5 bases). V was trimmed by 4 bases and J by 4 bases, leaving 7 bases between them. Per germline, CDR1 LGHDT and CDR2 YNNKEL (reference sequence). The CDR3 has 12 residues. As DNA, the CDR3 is TGTGCCAGCAGCCTCGACAGCTATGGCTACACCTTC. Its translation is CASSLDSYGYTF.

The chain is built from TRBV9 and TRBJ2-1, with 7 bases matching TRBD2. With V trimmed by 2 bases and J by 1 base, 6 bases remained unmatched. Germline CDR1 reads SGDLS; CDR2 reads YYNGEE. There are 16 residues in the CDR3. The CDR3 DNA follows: TGTGCCAGCAGCGTTGGCGGGAGTCTTTCCTACAATGAGCAGTTCTTC. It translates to CASSVGGSLSYNEQFF.

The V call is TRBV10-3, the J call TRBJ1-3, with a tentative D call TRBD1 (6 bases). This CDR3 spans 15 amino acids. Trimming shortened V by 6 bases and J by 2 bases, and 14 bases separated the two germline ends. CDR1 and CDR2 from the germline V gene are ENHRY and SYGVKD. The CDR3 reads CAIRADRNPGNTIYF. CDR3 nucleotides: TGTGCCATCAGGGCTGACAGGAATCCTGGAAACACCATATATTTT.

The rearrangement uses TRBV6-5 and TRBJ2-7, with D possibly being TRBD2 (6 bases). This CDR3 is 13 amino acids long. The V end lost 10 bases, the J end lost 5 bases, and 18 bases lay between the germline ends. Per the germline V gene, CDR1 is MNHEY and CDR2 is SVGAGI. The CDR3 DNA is TGTGCCATCAGGCGAGAGGGAGGACACGAGCAGTACTTC. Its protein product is CAIRREGGHEQYF.

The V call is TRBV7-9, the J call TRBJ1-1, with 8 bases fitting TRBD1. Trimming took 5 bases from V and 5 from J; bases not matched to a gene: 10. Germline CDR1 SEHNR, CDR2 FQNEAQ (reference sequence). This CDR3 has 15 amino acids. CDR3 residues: CASSIPSQGGTEAFF. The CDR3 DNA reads TGTGCCAGCAGCATTCCTTCACAGGGGGGAACTGAAGCTTTCTTT.

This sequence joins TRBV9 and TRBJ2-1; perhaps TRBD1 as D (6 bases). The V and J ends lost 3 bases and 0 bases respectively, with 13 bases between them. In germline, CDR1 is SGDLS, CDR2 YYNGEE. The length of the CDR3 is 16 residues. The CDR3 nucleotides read TGTGCCAGCAGCGCCGGACAGTCTCGCTCCTACAATGAGCAGTTCTTC. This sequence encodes CASSAGQSRSYNEQFF.

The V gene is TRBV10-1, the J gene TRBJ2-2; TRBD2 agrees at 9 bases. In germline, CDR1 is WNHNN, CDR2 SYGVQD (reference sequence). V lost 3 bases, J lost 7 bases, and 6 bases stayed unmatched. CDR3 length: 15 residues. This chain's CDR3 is CASSEAGGLSGELFF. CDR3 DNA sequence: TGCGCCAGCAGTGAAGCGGGAGGATTAAGCGGGGAGCTGTTTTTT.

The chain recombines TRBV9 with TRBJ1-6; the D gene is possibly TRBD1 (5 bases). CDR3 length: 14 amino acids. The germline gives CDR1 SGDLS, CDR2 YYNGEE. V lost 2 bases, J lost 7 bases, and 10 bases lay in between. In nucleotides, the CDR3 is TGTGCCAGCAGCGTTGACAGCTTCAATTCACCCCTCCACTTT. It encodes CASSVDSFNSPLHF.

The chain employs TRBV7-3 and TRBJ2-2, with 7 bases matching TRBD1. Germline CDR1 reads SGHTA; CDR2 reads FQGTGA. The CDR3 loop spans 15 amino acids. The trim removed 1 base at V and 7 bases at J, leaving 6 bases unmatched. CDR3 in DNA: TGTGCCAGCAGCTTAAGAAGGGGGCCGGGCGGGGAGCTGTTTTTT. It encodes CASSLRRGPGGELFF.

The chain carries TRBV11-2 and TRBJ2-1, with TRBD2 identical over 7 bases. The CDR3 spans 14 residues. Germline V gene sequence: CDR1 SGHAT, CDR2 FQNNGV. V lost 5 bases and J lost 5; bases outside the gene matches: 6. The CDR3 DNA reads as TGTGCCAGCAGCCCCGGGACTACCAACAATGAGCAGTTCTTC. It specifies CASSPGTTNNEQFF. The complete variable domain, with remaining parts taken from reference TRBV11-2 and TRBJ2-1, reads EAGVAQSPRYKIIEKRQSVAFWCNPISGHATLYWYQQILGQGPKLLIQFQNNGVVDDSQLPKDRFSAERLKGVDSTLKIQPAKLEDSAVYLCASSPGTTNNEQFFGPGTRLTVL.

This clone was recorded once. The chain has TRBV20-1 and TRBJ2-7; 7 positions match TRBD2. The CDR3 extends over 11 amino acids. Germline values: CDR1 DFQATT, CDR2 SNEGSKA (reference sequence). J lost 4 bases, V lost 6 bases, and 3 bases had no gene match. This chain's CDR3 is CSASGVYEQYF. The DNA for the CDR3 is TGCAGTGCGAGCGGGGTTTACGAGCAGTACTTC.

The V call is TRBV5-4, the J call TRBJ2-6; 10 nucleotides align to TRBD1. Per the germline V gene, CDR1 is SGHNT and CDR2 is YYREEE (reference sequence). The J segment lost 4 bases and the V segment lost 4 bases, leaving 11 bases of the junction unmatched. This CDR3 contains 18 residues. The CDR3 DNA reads TGTGCCAGCAGCATGATCCTGACAGGGGGCTCAGGGGCCAACGTCCTGACTTTC. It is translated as CASSMILTGGSGANVLTF.

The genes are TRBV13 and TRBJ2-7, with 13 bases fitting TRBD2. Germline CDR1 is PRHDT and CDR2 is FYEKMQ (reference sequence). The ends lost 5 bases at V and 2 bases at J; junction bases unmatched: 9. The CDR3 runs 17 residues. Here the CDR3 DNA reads TGTGCCAGCAGCCCCGGACTAGCGGGAGTAAGGGCCTACGAGCAGTACTTC. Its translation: CASSPGLAGVRAYEQYF.